One sample yielded the 26 T cell receptor beta chains listed below, sequenced in a study of CD8 T cells in ankylosing spondylitis. TCRdb independently ran MiXCR on the 5' RACE reads; one entry per CDR3 protein. Among roughly 280,000 distinct CDR3 sequences, roughly 20% were seen once, and the ten largest hold roughly 8%. Sequenced material: blood, either unsorted or a sorted T cell fraction (not recorded which). These TCRs come from a male donor with ankylosing spondylitis or in good health (not recorded which).

The chain employs TRBV20-1 and TRBJ1-5, with a weak D call TRBD1 (6 bases). Germline V gives CDR1 DFQATT, CDR2 SNEGSKA (reference sequence). Between the trimmed V and J ends, which lost 6 bases and 4 bases, there was a span of 13 bases. The CDR3 sequence is 13 residues long. CDR3 amino acids: CSAMGAENQPQHF. In DNA form, the CDR3 reads TGCAGTGCGATGGGGGCAGAGAATCAGCCCCAGCATTTT.

The V and J genes are TRBV20-1 and TRBJ2-7; D gene uncertain. Germline CDR1 is DFQATT and CDR2 is SNEGSKA (reference sequence). Trimming left V 6 bases short and J 3 bases short, with 21 bases between. The CDR3 runs to 15 residues. Written as DNA, the CDR3 is TGCAGTGCCACTGGGGTTGGCGGTTACGACTACGAGCAGTACGTC. It translates to CSATGVGGYDYEQYV.

CDR3: CASSVLTASYEQYV. In DNA, the CDR3 is TGTGCCAGCAGTGTGTTAACAGCATCCTACGAGCAGTACGTC. The rearrangement links TRBV6-1 to TRBJ2-7; D remains ambiguous. Between the trimmed V and J ends, which lost 4 bases and 1 base, there was a span of 11 bases. The CDR3 runs 14 residues. Germline lookup yields CDR1 MNHNS and CDR2 SASEGT.

This clonotype was seen more than once but under ten times. The chain carries TRBV28 and TRBJ1-5; unclear D gene. Trimming left V 6 bases short and J 3 bases short, with 9 bases between. Germline lookup yields CDR1 MDHEN and CDR2 SYDVKM. This CDR3 region has 13 residues. The DNA of the CDR3 is TGTGCCAGCAGAGCCAAGCTCAATCAGCCCCAGCATTTT. It codes for CASRAKLNQPQHF.

This chain uses TRBV24-1 with TRBJ2-3, with 7 bases lining up with TRBD2. Germline values: CDR1 KGHDR, CDR2 SFDVKD. The V segment lost 3 bases and the J segment 2 bases; nucleotides outside the gene matches: 7. This CDR3 has 16 amino acids. CDR3 in amino acids: CATSDRTRGSTDTQYF. The CDR3 region has the DNA TGTGCCACCAGTGATAGGACTAGAGGGTCCACAGATACGCAGTATTTT.

The rearrangement links TRBV7-3 to TRBJ2-3; 13 bases align to TRBD2. The CDR3 loop spans 15 amino acids. V lost 5 bases to trimming and J lost 4 bases; unmatched junction nucleotides: 3. Germline-derived CDR1 and CDR2 are SGHTA and FQGTGA. CDR3 nucleotides: TGTGCCAGCAGCCCGGGACTAGCGGGGTCAGATACGCAGTATTTT. Translated, it gives CASSPGLAGSDTQYF.

This clonotype appeared a few times. The chain links TRBV29-1 to TRBJ2-2; 10 bases are a match to TRBD2. CDR1 and CDR2 (germline): SQVTM, ANQGSEA. The CDR3 covers 14 residues. The V gene end was trimmed by 8 bases and the J gene end by 3 bases; junction bases not matched to a gene: 6. The CDR3 loop reads CSILAGVDTGELFF. CDR3 sequence (DNA): TGCAGCATCCTAGCGGGAGTAGACACCGGGGAGCTGTTTTTT.

The CDR3 region has the DNA TGTGCCAGCAGTGAAGCGGGGCAGGGCGGTAACTATGGCTACACCTTC. Translating gives CASSEAGQGGNYGYTF. The chain couples TRBV6-1 to TRBJ1-2; D perhaps matches TRBD1 (5 bases). CDR1 and CDR2 (germline): MNHNS, SASEGT. This CDR3 is 16 amino acids long. V was pared by 0 bases and J by 1 base, with 12 bases between.

There are a few counts of this clonotype. The chain uses TRBV3-1 and TRBJ2-1; perhaps TRBD1 as D (5 bases). Germline V gene data show CDR1 as LGHDT and CDR2 as YNNKEL (reference sequence). V was pared by 0 bases and J by 8 bases, with 11 bases between. The CDR3 is 14 amino acids. This chain's CDR3 is CASSQDLQVDEQFF. The CDR3 DNA is TGTGCCAGCAGCCAAGATTTACAGGTAGATGAGCAGTTCTTC.

This clonotype came up a few times. The rearrangement links TRBV9 to TRBJ2-5; 12 nucleotides align to TRBD1. This CDR3 is built from 16 residues. Germline V gene lookup returns CDR1 SGDLS and CDR2 YYNGEE. V gave up 0 bases and J gave up 4 bases; unmatched junction bases: 4. The CDR3 loop is CASSVGGQGARETQYF. The CDR3 coding sequence is TGTGCCAGCAGCGTAGGGGGACAGGGGGCGCGAGAGACCCAGTACTTC.

This clonotype was picked up a small number of times. The chain carries TRBV12-3 or TRBV12-4 and TRBJ1-5, with 11 bases identical to TRBD1. With 2 bases clipped from V and 0 bases from J, the junction kept 6 bases outside the gene matches. The CDR3 is 18 residues long. Here the CDR3 DNA reads TGTGCCAGCAGTTTATGGACAGGGGGCCCCTCTAGCAATCAGCCCCAGCATTTT. This gives the protein CASSLWTGGPSSNQPQHF.

V usage is TRBV7-3 and J usage is TRBJ2-2; D is possibly TRBD1 (6 bases). The CDR3 has 16 residues. V was cut by 2 bases and J by 2 bases, with 12 bases left in between. CDR1 is SGHTA and CDR2 is FQGTGA in the germline V gene. CDR3 DNA: TGTGCCAGCAGCTTACTTGGGGGCACTAACACCGGGGAGCTGTTTTTT. Protein sequence: CASSLLGGTNTGELFF.

The chain uses TRBV18 and TRBJ2-2; no definite D call. CDR3 length: 16 residues. From germline, CDR1 is KGHSH and CDR2 LQKENI. The V and J ends lost 1 base and 0 bases respectively, with 9 bases between them. The CDR3 region is CASSPQGAANTGELFF. DNA of the CDR3: TGTGCCAGCTCACCACAGGGCGCAGCGAACACCGGGGAGCTGTTTTTT. The full variable domain, with the rest looked up from reference TRBV18 and TRBJ2-2, is NAGVMQNPRHLVRRRGQEARLRCSPMKGHSHVYWYRQLPEEGLKFMVYLQKENIIDESGMPKERFSAEFPKEGPSILRIQQVVRGDSAAYFCASSPQGAANTGELFFGEGSRLTVL.

The J gene is TRBJ1-5, the V gene TRBV5-1; tentative D call: TRBD1 (6 bases). This CDR3 spans 15 amino acids. Trimming pared 0 bases from V and 4 bases from J, leaving 11 bases between. Germline CDR1 reads SGHRS; CDR2 reads YFSETQ. CDR3 coding DNA: TGCGCCAGCAGCTTGGACGGGGGGGCTAATCAGCCCCAGCATTTT. Translating gives CASSLDGGANQPQHF.

The J gene is TRBJ2-1, the V gene TRBV12-3 or TRBV12-4, with TRBD1 identical over 8 bases. This CDR3 spans 15 amino acids. Trimming removed 5 bases from V and 3 bases from J; junction bases left unmatched: 6. The chain's CDR3 is CASSQQGVRYNEQFF. In nucleotides, the CDR3 is TGTGCCAGCAGTCAACAGGGGGTCCGCTACAATGAGCAGTTCTTC.

This rearrangement joins TRBV4-1 to TRBJ2-5, with 9 bases lining up with TRBD1. This CDR3 is built from 14 residues. Germline V gives CDR1 MGHRA, CDR2 YSYEKL. Trimming removed 5 bases from V and 5 bases from J; junction bases left unmatched: 6. CDR3 DNA sequence: TGCGCCAGCAGCGCCGGACAGGGGACGGAGACCCAGTACTTC. This sequence encodes CASSAGQGTETQYF.

The chain couples TRBV11-2 to TRBJ2-7; D may be TRBD2 (5 bases). This CDR3 comprises 13 residues. Germline V CDR1 and CDR2: SGHAT, FQNNGV. The V end lost 3 bases, the J end lost 4 bases, and 10 bases lay between the germline ends. CDR3 DNA: TGTGCCAGCAGCTTCGACTACCTATACGAGCAGTACGTC. Residues: CASSFDYLYEQYV.

The table lists this clonotype with a few counts. The V gene is TRBV20-1, the J gene TRBJ1-2; D gene unclear. CDR3 length: 15 residues. The V and J ends lost 1 base and 0 bases respectively, with 12 bases between them. Germline V gene lookup returns CDR1 DFQATT and CDR2 SNEGSKA (reference sequence). The CDR3 protein is CSARGSDATNYGYTF. In DNA, the CDR3 is TGCAGTGCTAGAGGGTCGGACGCCACTAACTATGGCTACACCTTC.

A few counts support this clonotype. This chain connects TRBV6-1 to TRBJ1-5; 8 bases agree with TRBD1. Germline CDR1 reads MNHNS; CDR2 reads SASEGT. The CDR3 is made up of 15 amino acids. J lost 6 bases, V lost 5 bases, and 9 bases had no gene match. In DNA, the CDR3 is TGTGCCAGCAGTAGATCGGGACAGGAGAGTCAGCCCCAGCATTTT. This translates into CASSRSGQESQPQHF.

This clonotype showed up just a few times. The chain couples TRBV5-5 to TRBJ2-5; 9 positions match TRBD1. From germline, CDR1 is SGHKS and CDR2 YYEKEE (reference sequence). With 2 bases clipped from V and 5 bases from J, the junction kept 10 bases outside the gene matches. The CDR3 covers 16 residues. The CDR3 DNA reads as TGTGCCAGCAGCTTTGGGACAGGGATCGGTGTGGAGACCCAGTACTTC. This codes for CASSFGTGIGVETQYF.

The J gene is TRBJ2-1, the V gene TRBV20-1; TRBD2 matches at 11 bases. The germline V gene encodes CDR1 DFQATT and CDR2 SNEGSKA (reference sequence). The junction had 11 bases not matched to a gene; V was cut back by 6 bases and J by 7 bases. The CDR3 runs to 15 residues. DNA of the CDR3: TGCAGTGCCAAGCGGGGAGCTAGCGGGAGGAATGAGCAGTTCTTC. This encodes CSAKRGASGRNEQFF.

The chain has TRBV6-1 and TRBJ1-1, with D perhaps TRBD1 (6 bases). The CDR3 spans 14 residues. CDR1 is MNHNS and CDR2 is SASEGT in the germline V gene. V lost 6 bases to trimming and J lost 0 bases, with 11 bases between them. In DNA form, the CDR3 reads TGTGCCAGCAGCCTCAGGGGTATGAACACTGAAGCTTTCTTT. As protein: CASSLRGMNTEAFF.

As to this clonotype: One end of the junction fails to match germline, which may point to a read error. V usage is TRBV5-1 and J usage is TRBJ2-3, with 8 nucleotides matching TRBD1. The CDR3 runs 15 residues. Germline V gene data show CDR1 as SGHRS and CDR2 as YFSETQ. CDR3 sequence (DNA): TGCGGCAGCAGCCAGACAGGGGTCGGCACAGATACGCAGTATTTT. Translated: CGSSQTGVGTDTQYF.

This clonotype was picked up a small number of times. V gene TRBV20-1 combines with J gene TRBJ2-1; 14 nucleotides agree with TRBD2. This CDR3 has 14 amino acids. V gave up 5 bases and J gave up 8 bases; unmatched junction bases: 5. Germline CDR1 and CDR2: DFQATT and SNEGSKA (reference sequence). CDR3 region: CSAGTSGGIYEQFF. The CDR3 DNA reads TGCAGTGCTGGGACTAGCGGGGGTATCTATGAGCAGTTCTTC.

The J gene is TRBJ2-3, the V gene TRBV24-1, with 7 positions matching TRBD1. The CDR3 sequence is 17 residues long. Germline V gene lookup returns CDR1 KGHDR and CDR2 SFDVKD. With V trimmed by 4 bases and J by 0 bases, 9 bases remained unmatched. The DNA for the CDR3 is TGTGCCACCAGTGACCCTACAGGGGATTCTAGCACAGATACGCAGTATTTT. Translated, it gives CATSDPTGDSSTDTQYF.

The CDR3 loop reads CASSQAGNTGELFF. The CDR3 region has the DNA TGTGCCAGCAGCCAAGCGGGAAACACCGGGGAGCTGTTTTTT. This chain joins TRBV4-2 and TRBJ2-2; tentatively, D is TRBD2 (5 bases). The CDR3 length is 14 residues. CDR1 LGHNA and CDR2 YNFKEQ come from the germline V gene. The V end lost 1 base, the J end lost 2 bases, and 5 bases lay between the germline ends.